These 7 T cell receptor beta chains share one sample of origin, sequenced in a study of pediatric ulcerative colitis. Only in-frame clones appear in the TCRdb table, and some are missing; sequencing was by immunoSEQ multiplex PCR. Among about 64,000 clones, over 65% were seen once, and the ten largest hold under 6.5%. Sequencing was done on a sample of blood. The receptors derive from a boy aged 5-17 years with moderate ulcerative colitis.

This clone was seen just once. The V call is TRBV2, the J call TRBJ2-1, with 8 bases lining up with TRBD1. In germline, CDR1 is SNHLY, CDR2 FYNNEI. This CDR3 contains 15 residues. V gave up 5 bases and J gave up 0 bases; unmatched junction bases: 3. The CDR3 bases are TGTGCCAGCAGTCGGGACAGGAGCTCCTACAATGAGCAGTTCTTC. It translates to CASSRDRSSYNEQFF.

This chain joins TRBV11-3 and TRBJ2-7; 8 nucleotides align to TRBD1. The germline CDR1 and CDR2 sequences are SGHNT and YENEEA. The CDR3 spans 13 residues. Unmatched junction bases numbered 4, after V lost 4 bases and J lost 5 bases. The CDR3 coding sequence is TGTGCCAGCAGCTCACTACAGGGGGACGAGCAGTACTTC. Its translation: CASSSLQGDEQYF.

The chain carries TRBV6-5 and TRBJ2-7; 7 bases line up with TRBD1. This CDR3 contains 14 residues. Germline V gene lookup returns CDR1 MNHEY and CDR2 SVGAGI. With 0 bases clipped from V and 3 bases from J, the junction kept 2 bases outside the gene matches. The CDR3 here is CASSYSAGGYEQYF. In DNA form, the CDR3 reads TGTGCCAGCAGTTACTCGGCAGGGGGCTACGAGCAGTACTTC.

The V call is TRBV25-1, the J call TRBJ2-7; perhaps TRBD2 as D (6 bases). This CDR3 has 14 residues. V gave up 5 bases and J gave up 2 bases, with 13 bases separating them. Germline V lookup: CDR1 MGHDK, CDR2 SYGVNS. The CDR3 loop reads CASSPAGGTYEQYF. The CDR3 DNA reads as TGTGCCAGCAGTCCCGCGGGCGGGACCTACGAGCAGTACTTC.

This rearrangement joins TRBV4-2 to TRBJ2-5, with 9 bases lining up with TRBD1. The CDR3 runs 15 residues. Trimming removed 4 bases from V and 2 bases from J; junction bases left unmatched: 5. Germline V gene sequence: CDR1 LGHNA, CDR2 YNFKEQ. CDR3 amino acids: CASSPLGQGQETQYF. The CDR3, as DNA: TGTGCCAGCAGCCCCTTAGGACAGGGGCAAGAGACCCAGTACTTC.

The J gene is TRBJ2-7, the V gene TRBV30, with 12 bases lining up with TRBD2. The trim removed 4 bases at V and 1 base at J, leaving 8 bases unmatched. There are 16 residues in the CDR3. Germline V lookup: CDR1 GTSNPN, CDR2 SVGIG (reference sequence). DNA for the CDR3: TGTGCCTGGAATCATGGGACTAGCGGGCCTTCCTACGAGCAGTACTTC. Translated, it gives CAWNHGTSGPSYEQYF.

This clone has just a few counts. The rearrangement joins TRBV29-1 to TRBJ1-1; no clear D gene. V lost 3 bases to trimming and J lost 7 bases, with 21 bases between them. The CDR3 loop spans 15 amino acids. Per the germline V gene, CDR1 is SQVTM and CDR2 is ANQGSEA. The CDR3 region has the DNA TGCAGCGTTGATGGGTTAGGGAGGAATTTCGGTGAAGCTTTCTTT. Protein product: CSVDGLGRNFGEAFF.